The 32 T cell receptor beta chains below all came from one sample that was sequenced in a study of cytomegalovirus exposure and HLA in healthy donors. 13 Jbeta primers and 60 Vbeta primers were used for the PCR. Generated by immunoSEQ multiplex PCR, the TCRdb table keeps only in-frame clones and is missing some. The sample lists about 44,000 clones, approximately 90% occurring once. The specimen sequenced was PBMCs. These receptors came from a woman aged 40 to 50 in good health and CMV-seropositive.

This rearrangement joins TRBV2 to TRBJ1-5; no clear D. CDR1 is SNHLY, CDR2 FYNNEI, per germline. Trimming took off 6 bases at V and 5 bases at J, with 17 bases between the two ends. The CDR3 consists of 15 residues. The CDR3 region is CASRKRAASDQPQHF. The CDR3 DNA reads TGTGCCAGCAGGAAGAGGGCTGCGTCCGATCAGCCCCAGCATTTT. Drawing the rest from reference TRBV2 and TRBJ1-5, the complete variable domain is EPEVTQTPSHQVTQMGQEVILRCVPISNHLYFYWYRQILGQKVEFLVSFYNNEISEKSEIFDDQFSVERPDGSNFTLKIRSTKLEDSAMYFCASRKRAASDQPQHFGDGTRLSIL.

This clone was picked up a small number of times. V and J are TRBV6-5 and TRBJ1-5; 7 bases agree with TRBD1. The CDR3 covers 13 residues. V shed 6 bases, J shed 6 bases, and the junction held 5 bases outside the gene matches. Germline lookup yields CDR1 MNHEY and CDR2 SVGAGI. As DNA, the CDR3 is TGTGCCAGCAGCACAGGGGAAGTTCAGCCCCAGCATTTT. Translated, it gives CASSTGEVQPQHF.

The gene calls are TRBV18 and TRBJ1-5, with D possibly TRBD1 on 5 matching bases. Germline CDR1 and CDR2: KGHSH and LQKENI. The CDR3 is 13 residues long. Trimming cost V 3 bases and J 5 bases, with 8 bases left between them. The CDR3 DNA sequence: TGTGCCAGCTCACCTGCCAGGGATCAGCCCCAGCATTTT. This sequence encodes CASSPARDQPQHF. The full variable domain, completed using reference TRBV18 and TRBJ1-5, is NAGVMQNPRHLVRRRGQEARLRCSPMKGHSHVYWYRQLPEEGLKFMVYLQKENIIDESGMPKERFSAEFPKEGPSILRIQQVVRGDSAAYFCASSPARDQPQHFGDGTRLSIL.

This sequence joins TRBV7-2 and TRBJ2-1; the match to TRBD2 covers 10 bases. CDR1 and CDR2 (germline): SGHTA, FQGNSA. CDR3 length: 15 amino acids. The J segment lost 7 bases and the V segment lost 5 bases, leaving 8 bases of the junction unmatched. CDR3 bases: TGTGCCAGCAGCCGAACTAGCGGGGTCTCTAATGAGCAGTTCTTC. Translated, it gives CASSRTSGVSNEQFF. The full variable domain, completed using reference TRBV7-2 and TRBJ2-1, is GAGVSQSPSNKVTEKGKDVELRCDPISGHTALYWYRQSLGQGLEFLIYFQGNSAPDKSGLPSDRFSAERTGGSVSTLTIQRTQQEDSAVYLCASSRTSGVSNEQFFGPGTRLTVL.

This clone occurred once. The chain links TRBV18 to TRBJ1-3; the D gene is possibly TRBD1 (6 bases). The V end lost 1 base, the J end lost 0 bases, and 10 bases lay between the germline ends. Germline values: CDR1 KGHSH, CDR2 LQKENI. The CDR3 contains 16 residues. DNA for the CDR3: TGTGCCAGCTCACCACGTGGGGGCCTCTCTGGAAACACCATATATTTT. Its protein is CASSPRGGLSGNTIYF.

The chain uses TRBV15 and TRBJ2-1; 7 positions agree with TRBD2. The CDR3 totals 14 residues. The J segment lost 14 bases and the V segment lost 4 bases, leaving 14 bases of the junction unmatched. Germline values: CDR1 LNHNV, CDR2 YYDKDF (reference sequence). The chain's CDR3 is CATSNIAERDDEFF. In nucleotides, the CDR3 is TGTGCCACCAGCAATATAGCGGAGCGGGACGACGAGTTCTTC.

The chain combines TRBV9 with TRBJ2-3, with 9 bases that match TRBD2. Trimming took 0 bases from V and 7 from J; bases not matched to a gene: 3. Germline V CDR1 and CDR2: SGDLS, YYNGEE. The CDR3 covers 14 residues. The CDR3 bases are TGTGCCAGCAGCGTAGCCAGCGGGAGGAATACGCAGTATTTT. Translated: CASSVASGRNTQYF.

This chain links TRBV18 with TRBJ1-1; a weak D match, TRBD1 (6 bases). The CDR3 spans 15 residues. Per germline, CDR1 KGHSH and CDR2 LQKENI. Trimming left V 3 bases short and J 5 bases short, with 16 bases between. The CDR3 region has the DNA TGTGCCAGCTCACCCCCAAGGGGGGGGCAAACTGAAGCTTTCTTT. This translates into CASSPPRGGQTEAFF.

The CDR3 DNA sequence: TGTGCCAGCAGCTTAAACAGGGCGAAGCGGGAGGGCTTGTACGAGCAGTACTTC. This sequence encodes CASSLNRAKREGLYEQYF. V is TRBV7-9 and J is TRBJ2-7, with TRBD2 identical over 10 bases. The trim removed 2 bases at V and 4 bases at J, leaving 14 bases unmatched. Germline lookup yields CDR1 SEHNR and CDR2 FQNEAQ (reference sequence). CDR3 length equals 18 residues.

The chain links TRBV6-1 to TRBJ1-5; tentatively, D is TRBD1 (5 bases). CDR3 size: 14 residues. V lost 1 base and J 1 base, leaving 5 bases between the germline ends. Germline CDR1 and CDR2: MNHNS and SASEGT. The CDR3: CASSEGGSNQPQHF. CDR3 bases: TGTGCCAGCAGTGAAGGGGGCAGCAATCAGCCCCAGCATTTT.

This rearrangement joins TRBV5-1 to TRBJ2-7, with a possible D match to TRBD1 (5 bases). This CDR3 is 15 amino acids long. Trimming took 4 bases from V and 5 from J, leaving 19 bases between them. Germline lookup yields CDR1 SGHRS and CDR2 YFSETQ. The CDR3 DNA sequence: TGCGCCAGCAGCCTCGAAGGGGATCCTTGGAACGAGCAGTACTTC. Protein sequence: CASSLEGDPWNEQYF.

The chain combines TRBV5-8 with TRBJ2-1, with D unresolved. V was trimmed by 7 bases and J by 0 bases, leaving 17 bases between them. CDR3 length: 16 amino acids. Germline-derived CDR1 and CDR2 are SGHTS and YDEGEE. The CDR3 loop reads CASDKPSPSSYNEQFF. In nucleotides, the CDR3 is TGTGCCAGCGACAAACCATCCCCCAGCTCCTACAATGAGCAGTTCTTC. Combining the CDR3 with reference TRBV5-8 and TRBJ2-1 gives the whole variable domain EAGVTQSPTHLIKTRGQQATLRCSPISGHTSVYWYQQALGLGLQFLLWYDEGEERNRGNFPPRFSGRQFPNYSSELNVNALELEDSALYLCASDKPSPSSYNEQFFGPGTRLTVL.

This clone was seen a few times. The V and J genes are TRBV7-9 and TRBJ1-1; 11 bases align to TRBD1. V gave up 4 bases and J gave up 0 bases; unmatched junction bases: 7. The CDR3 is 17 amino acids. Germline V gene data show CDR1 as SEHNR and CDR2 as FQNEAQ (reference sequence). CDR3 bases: TGTGCCAGCAGCTCGGACAGGGGGCGCGGTGTGAACACTGAAGCTTTCTTT. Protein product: CASSSDRGRGVNTEAFF.

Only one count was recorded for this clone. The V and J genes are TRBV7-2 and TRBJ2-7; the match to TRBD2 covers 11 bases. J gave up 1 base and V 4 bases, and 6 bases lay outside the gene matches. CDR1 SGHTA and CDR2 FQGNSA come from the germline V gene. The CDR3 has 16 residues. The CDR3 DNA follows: TGTGCCAGCAGCTCAACCGGGACTAGCGGTTCCTACGAGCAGTACTTC. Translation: CASSSTGTSGSYEQYF. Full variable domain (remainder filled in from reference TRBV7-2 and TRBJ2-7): GAGVSQSPSNKVTEKGKDVELRCDPISGHTALYWYRQSLGQGLEFLIYFQGNSAPDKSGLPSDRFSAERTGGSVSTLTIQRTQQEDSAVYLCASSSTGTSGSYEQYFGPGTRLTVT.

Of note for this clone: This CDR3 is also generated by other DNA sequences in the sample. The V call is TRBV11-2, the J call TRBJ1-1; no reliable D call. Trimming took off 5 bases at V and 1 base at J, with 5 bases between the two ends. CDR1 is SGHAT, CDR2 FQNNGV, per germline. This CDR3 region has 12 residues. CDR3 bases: TGTGCCAGCAGCCCACAGAACACTGAAGCTTTCTTT. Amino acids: CASSPQNTEAFF.

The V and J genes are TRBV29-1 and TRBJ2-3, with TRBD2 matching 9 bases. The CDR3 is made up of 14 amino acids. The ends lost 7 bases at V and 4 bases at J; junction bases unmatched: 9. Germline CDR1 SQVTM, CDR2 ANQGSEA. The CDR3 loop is CSGSGGGDADTQYF. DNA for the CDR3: TGCAGCGGCTCGGGCGGGGGGGACGCAGATACGCAGTATTTT.

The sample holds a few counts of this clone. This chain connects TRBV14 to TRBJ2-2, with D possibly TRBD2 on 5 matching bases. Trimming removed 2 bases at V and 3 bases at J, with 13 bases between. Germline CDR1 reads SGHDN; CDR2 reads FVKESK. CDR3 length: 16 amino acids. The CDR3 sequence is CASSQYSSHDTGELFF. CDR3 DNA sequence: TGTGCCAGCAGCCAATATTCTAGCCACGACACCGGGGAGCTGTTTTTT.

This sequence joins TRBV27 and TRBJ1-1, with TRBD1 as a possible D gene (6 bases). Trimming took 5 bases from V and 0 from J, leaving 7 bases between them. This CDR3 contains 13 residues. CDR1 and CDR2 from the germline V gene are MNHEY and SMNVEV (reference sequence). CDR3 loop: CASSPGVNTEAFF. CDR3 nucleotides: TGTGCCAGCAGTCCAGGGGTGAACACTGAAGCTTTCTTT.

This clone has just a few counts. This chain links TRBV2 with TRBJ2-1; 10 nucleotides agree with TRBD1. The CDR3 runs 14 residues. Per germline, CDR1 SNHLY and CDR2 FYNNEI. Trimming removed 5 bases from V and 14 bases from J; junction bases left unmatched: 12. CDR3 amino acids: CASSYRDRGSREFF. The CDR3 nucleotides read TGTGCCAGCAGTTACCGGGACAGGGGATCAAGGGAGTTCTTC.

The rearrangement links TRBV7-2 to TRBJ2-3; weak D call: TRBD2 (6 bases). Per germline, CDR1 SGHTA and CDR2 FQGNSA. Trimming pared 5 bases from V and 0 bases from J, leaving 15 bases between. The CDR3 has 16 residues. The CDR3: CASSPQAGTSTDTQYF. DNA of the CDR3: TGTGCCAGCAGCCCCCAAGCGGGTACTAGCACAGATACGCAGTATTTT.

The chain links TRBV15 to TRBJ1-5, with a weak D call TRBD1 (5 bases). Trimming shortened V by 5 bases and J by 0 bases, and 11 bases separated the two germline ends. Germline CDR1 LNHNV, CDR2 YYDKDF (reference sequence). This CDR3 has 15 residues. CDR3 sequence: CATSGAQYSNQPQHF. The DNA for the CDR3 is TGTGCCACCAGCGGGGCACAATATAGCAATCAGCCCCAGCATTTT.

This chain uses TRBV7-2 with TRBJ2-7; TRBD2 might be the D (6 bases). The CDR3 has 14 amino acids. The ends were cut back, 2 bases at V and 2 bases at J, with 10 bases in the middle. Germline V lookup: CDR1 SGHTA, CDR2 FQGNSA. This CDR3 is CASSLSAGPYEQYF. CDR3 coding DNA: TGTGCCAGCAGCTTATCAGCGGGCCCCTACGAGCAGTACTTC.

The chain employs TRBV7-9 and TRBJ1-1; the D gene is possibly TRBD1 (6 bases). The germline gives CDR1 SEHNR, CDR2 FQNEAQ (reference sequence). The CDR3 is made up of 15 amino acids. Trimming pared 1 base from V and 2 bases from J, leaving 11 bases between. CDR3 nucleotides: TGTGCCAGCAGCTTAGGAGACAGGCCCAACACTGAAGCTTTCTTT. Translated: CASSLGDRPNTEAFF.

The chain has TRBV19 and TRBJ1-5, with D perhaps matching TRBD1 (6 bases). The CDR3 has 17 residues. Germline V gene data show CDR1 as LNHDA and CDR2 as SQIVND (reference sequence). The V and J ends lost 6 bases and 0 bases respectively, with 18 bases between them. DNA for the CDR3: TGTGCCAGTAGCTACTCGGACAGCTTTTTTAGCAATCAGCCCCAGCATTTT. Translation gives CASSYSDSFFSNQPQHF.

This CDR3 is CASSSTRSREYEQYF. DNA of the CDR3: TGTGCCAGCAGCTCCACTAGATCGAGGGAATACGAGCAGTACTTC. The gene calls are TRBV7-2 and TRBJ2-7; the D gene is possibly TRBD2 (5 bases). Germline V CDR1 and CDR2: SGHTA, FQGNSA. V dropped 4 bases and J dropped 4 bases, with 17 bases sitting between them. This CDR3 is 15 amino acids long.

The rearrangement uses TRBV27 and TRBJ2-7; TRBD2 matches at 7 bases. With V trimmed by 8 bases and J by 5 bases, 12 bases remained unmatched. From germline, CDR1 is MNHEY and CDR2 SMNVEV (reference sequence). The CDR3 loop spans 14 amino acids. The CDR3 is CASWRSGTVHEQYF. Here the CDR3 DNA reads TGTGCCAGCTGGAGGAGCGGGACGGTTCACGAGCAGTACTTC.

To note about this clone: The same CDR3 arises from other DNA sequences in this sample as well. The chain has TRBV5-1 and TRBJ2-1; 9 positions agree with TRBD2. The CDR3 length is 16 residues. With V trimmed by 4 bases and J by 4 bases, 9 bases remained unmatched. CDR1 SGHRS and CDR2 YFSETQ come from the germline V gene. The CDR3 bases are TGCGCCAGCAGCCCGACTAGCGGAGGGCTATACAATGAGCAGTTCTTC. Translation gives CASSPTSGGLYNEQFF.

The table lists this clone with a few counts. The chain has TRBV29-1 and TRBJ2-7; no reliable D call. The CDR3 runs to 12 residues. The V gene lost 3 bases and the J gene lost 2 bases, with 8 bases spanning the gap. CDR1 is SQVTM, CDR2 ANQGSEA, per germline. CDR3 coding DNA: TGCAGCGTTGATGACAATACCTACGAGCAGTACTTC. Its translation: CSVDDNTYEQYF.

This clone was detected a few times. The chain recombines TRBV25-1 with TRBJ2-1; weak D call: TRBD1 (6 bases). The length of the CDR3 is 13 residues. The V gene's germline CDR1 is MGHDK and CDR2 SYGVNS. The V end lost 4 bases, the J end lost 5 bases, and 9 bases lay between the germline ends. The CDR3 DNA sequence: TGTGCCAGCAGTGGGGACACCAACAATGAGCAGTTCTTC. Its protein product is CASSGDTNNEQFF.

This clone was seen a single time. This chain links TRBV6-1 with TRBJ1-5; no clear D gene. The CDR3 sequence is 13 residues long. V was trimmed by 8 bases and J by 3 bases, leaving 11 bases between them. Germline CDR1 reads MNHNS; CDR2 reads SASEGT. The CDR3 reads CASAGSDNQPQHF. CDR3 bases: TGTGCCAGCGCGGGGTCGGACAATCAGCCCCAGCATTTT.

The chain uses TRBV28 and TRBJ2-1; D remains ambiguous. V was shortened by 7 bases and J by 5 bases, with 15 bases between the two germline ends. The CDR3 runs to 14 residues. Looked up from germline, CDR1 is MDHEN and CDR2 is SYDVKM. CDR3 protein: CASILGESHNEQFF. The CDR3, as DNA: TGTGCCAGCATTCTCGGTGAGTCGCACAATGAGCAGTTCTTC.

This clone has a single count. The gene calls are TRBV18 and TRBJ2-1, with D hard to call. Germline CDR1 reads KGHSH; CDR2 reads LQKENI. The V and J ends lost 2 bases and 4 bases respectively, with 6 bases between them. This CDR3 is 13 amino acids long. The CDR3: CASSPDTYNEQFF. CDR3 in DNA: TGTGCCAGCTCACCAGACACTTACAATGAGCAGTTCTTC.